These T cell receptor beta chains were read from a single sample in a study of blood T cell repertoires in COVID-19. Generated by immunoSEQ multiplex PCR, the TCRdb table keeps only in-frame clones and is missing some. The table has over 45,000 clones, roughly 90% seen once. Sequences were obtained from peripheral blood. The receptor set was obtained from a man between 60 and 75 years old with active COVID-19. Each CDR3 is given with its conserved first and last residue. D genes are given only for firm matches. Size is stated for part of the rows, as once, few or many counts, or as a class when the clone is expanded.

j_call | clone_size | v_call | cdr3_length | d_call | cdr3_aa | cdr3_nt
TRBJ2-1 | - | TRBV3-1/TRBV3-2 | 12 | - | CASSARGNEQFF | TGTGCCAGCAGCGCTCGGGGGAATGAGCAGTTCTTC
TRBJ2-1 | once | TRBV12-5 | 14 | TRBD2 | CASGGTGGYNEQFF | TGTGCTAGTGGTGGGACGGGGGGCTACAATGAGCAGTTCTTC
TRBJ2-3 | - | TRBV9 | 15 | TRBD2 | CASTREAGWSDTQYF | TGTGCCAGCACCCGGGAGGCGGGATGGTCCGATACGCAGTATTTT
TRBJ1-5 | once | TRBV9 | 15 | - | CASSVVFRGNQPQHF | TGTGCCAGCAGCGTAGTTTTCAGGGGCAATCAGCCCCAGCATTTT
TRBJ2-7 | few | TRBV30 | 14 | - | CAWSKISENYEQYF | TGTGCCTGGAGTAAGATAAGCGAAAACTACGAGCAGTACTTC
TRBJ2-7 | - | TRBV3-1/TRBV3-2 | 14 | - | CASSYDRQAYEQYF | TGTGCCAGCAGCTATGACAGGCAGGCCTACGAGCAGTACTTC
TRBJ2-7 | few | TRBV5-6 | 14 | - | CASSSRLLSYEQYF | TGTGCCAGCAGCTCCCGACTGCTCTCCTACGAGCAGTACTTC
TRBJ2-5 | - | TRBV4-1 | 15 | TRBD2 | CASSPWAGGEETQYF | TGCGCCAGCAGCCCCTGGGCGGGGGGGGAAGAGACCCAGTACTTC
TRBJ1-2 | - | TRBV5-1 | 15 | TRBD1 | CASSLGDRESRGYTF | TGCGCCAGCAGCTTGGGGGACAGGGAGTCTCGTGGCTACACCTTC
TRBJ1-2 | few | TRBV7-9 | 15 | TRBD1 | CASSRNNRGLGGYTF | TGTGCCAGCAGCCGGAATAACAGGGGGCTCGGTGGCTACACCTTC
TRBJ2-3 | - | TRBV18 | 16 | TRBD2 | CASSPPRGRNQDTQYF | TGTGCCAGCTCACCACCTCGCGGGAGAAACCAAGATACGCAGTATTTT
TRBJ2-2 | - | TRBV13 | 15 | - | CASSLGTTNTGELFF | TGTGCCAGCAGCTTAGGGACTACAAACACCGGGGAGCTGTTTTTT
TRBJ1-2 | - | TRBV27 | 14 | TRBD1 | CASSEIGQGHGYTF | TGTGCCAGCAGTGAGATAGGACAGGGCCATGGCTACACCTTC
TRBJ2-7 | few | TRBV2 | 14 | TRBD2 | CASREREYPNEQYF | TGTGCCAGCAGGGAGCGGGAGTACCCAAACGAGCAGTACTTC
TRBJ2-7 | - | TRBV10-3 | 14 | TRBD1 | CAISEKGQGNEQYF | TGTGCCATCAGTGAGAAGGGACAGGGTAACGAGCAGTACTTC
TRBJ2-3 | - | TRBV7-3 | 16 | - | CASSLTMIQGTDTQYF | TGTGCCAGCAGCTTAACGATGATCCAGGGGACAGATACGCAGTATTTT
TRBJ2-1 | - | TRBV27 | 15 | TRBD2 | CASSFKWTSGNEQFF | TGTGCCAGCAGTTTTAAGTGGACTAGCGGGAATGAGCAGTTCTTC
TRBJ2-5 | - | TRBV11-3 | 15 | - | CASSLDSARAETQYF | TGTGCCAGCAGCTTAGATTCCGCCAGGGCGGAGACCCAGTACTTC
TRBJ2-2 | - | TRBV2 | 16 | TRBD2 | CASSQLAGGNTGELFF | TGTGCCAGCAGTCAACTAGCGGGAGGGAACACCGGGGAGCTGTTTTTT
TRBJ2-7 | - | TRBV10-3 | 13 | - | CAISDTGLREQYF | TGTGCCATCAGTGACACAGGGTTACGAGAGCAGTACTTC
TRBJ1-1 | - | TRBV29-1 | 11 | - | CSVTGSTEAFF | TGCAGCGTCACAGGTAGCACTGAAGCTTTCTTT
TRBJ2-3 | - | TRBV5-1 | 13 | - | CASSLSGPDTQYF | TGCGCCAGCAGCCTCAGCGGCCCAGATACGCAGTATTTT
TRBJ1-2 | - | TRBV7-9 | 12 | - | CASSLLQHGYTF | TGTGCCAGCAGCCTTTTACAACATGGCTACACCTTC
TRBJ2-7 | - | TRBV19 | 15 | TRBD2 | CASTEGTSGNYEQYF | TGTGCCAGTACCGAGGGGACTAGCGGGAACTACGAGCAGTACTTC
TRBJ2-3 | - | TRBV6-6 | 16 | TRBD2 | CASSFGLAGVSDTQYF | TGTGCCAGCAGTTTCGGACTAGCGGGAGTTTCAGATACGCAGTATTTT
TRBJ2-1 | - | TRBV30 | 15 | TRBD2 | CAWSLLAGGYNEQFF | TGTGCCTGGAGTCTACTAGCGGGAGGGTACAATGAGCAGTTCTTC
TRBJ1-1 | once | TRBV7-3 | 15 | - | CASSLTAGRNTEAFF | TGTGCCAGCAGCTTAACGGCAGGGCGGAACACTGAAGCTTTCTTT
TRBJ1-1 | - | TRBV28 | 13 | - | CASRAGGSTEAFF | TGTGCCAGCAGGGCAGGAGGGAGCACTGAAGCTTTCTTT
TRBJ1-2 | - | TRBV19 | 16 | - | CASSTAGGRHNYGYTF | TGTGCCAGTAGTACCGCTGGGGGCAGGCATAACTATGGCTACACCTTC
TRBJ1-1 | - | TRBV15 | 13 | - | CATSKTANTEAFF | TGTGCCACCAGCAAGACAGCGAACACTGAAGCTTTCTTT
TRBJ1-5 | - | TRBV29-1 | 12 | TRBD1 | CSVTTGNQPQHF | TGCAGCGTTACGACAGGGAATCAGCCCCAGCATTTT
TRBJ2-2 | once | TRBV7-3 | 17 | TRBD2 | CASSKGLAGDNTGELFF | TGTGCCAGCAGCAAGGGACTAGCGGGGGACAACACCGGGGAGCTGTTTTTT
TRBJ1-1 | - | TRBV12-3/TRBV12-4 | 12 | TRBD1 | CASSRGQGEAFF | TGTGCCAGCAGCCGCGGACAGGGTGAAGCTTTCTTT
TRBJ1-1 | - | TRBV6-5 | 15 | - | CASSYADGGGTEAFF | TGTGCCAGCAGTTACGCCGACGGGGGAGGTACTGAAGCTTTCTTT
TRBJ2-7 | - | TRBV23-1 | 17 | TRBD2 | CASSQSSSQREYGEQYF | TGCGCCAGCAGTCAATCTTCGTCCCAGCGGGAGTATGGCGAGCAGTACTTC
TRBJ2-1 | once | TRBV2 | 15 | TRBD1 | CASRGTGAGYWAQFF | TGTGCCAGCAGGGGGACAGGGGCGGGCTATTGGGCGCAGTTCTTC